The 20 T cell receptor beta chains below were found in one sample sequenced in a study of blood T cell repertoires in COVID-19. Only in-frame clones appear in the TCRdb table, and some are missing; sequencing was by immunoSEQ multiplex PCR. The repertoire holds roughly 200,000 clones, with 80% to 90% as singletons. Sequences were obtained from peripheral blood. The receptors derive from a woman aged 18-35 years who had recovered from COVID-19.

The rearrangement uses TRBV10-3 and TRBJ1-4; maybe TRBD1 (6 bases). The CDR3 loop spans 13 amino acids. Trimming took off 10 bases at V and 4 bases at J, with 13 bases between the two ends. Per the germline V gene, CDR1 is ENHRY and CDR2 is SYGVKD. The CDR3 spells CATSDRNNEKLFF. The CDR3 DNA sequence: TGTGCCACCTCGGACAGAAATAATGAAAAACTGTTTTTT.

This clone has a single count. For the CDR3, the DNA is TGTGCCACCAGTGATCCGGGAGGGGGCGGGGAGCTGTTTTTT. Translation gives CATSDPGGGGELFF. The gene calls are TRBV24-1 and TRBJ2-2, with TRBD2 matching 8 bases. J gave up 7 bases and V 3 bases, and 3 bases lay outside the gene matches. Germline assignment: CDR1 KGHDR and CDR2 SFDVKD. The CDR3 runs to 14 residues.

The rearrangement joins TRBV9 to TRBJ2-1; TRBD2 agrees at 11 bases. Germline loops: CDR1 SGDLS, CDR2 YYNGEE. The CDR3 has 14 residues. V lost 4 bases and J lost 4; bases outside the gene matches: 1. The CDR3 protein is CASSPSGRYNEQFF. DNA of the CDR3: TGTGCCAGCAGCCCTAGCGGGAGGTACAATGAGCAGTTCTTC.

This clone showed up just once. V is TRBV27 and J is TRBJ2-1, with a weak D call TRBD2 (6 bases). Germline V lookup: CDR1 MNHEY, CDR2 SMNVEV (reference sequence). V was shortened by 2 bases and J by 2 bases, with 13 bases between the two germline ends. The CDR3 extends over 16 amino acids. The CDR3 DNA reads TGTGCCAGCAGTTTAATCGCGGGACGGACCTACAATGAGCAGTTCTTC. This encodes CASSLIAGRTYNEQFF.

The chain has TRBV9 and TRBJ1-2, with 7 bases lining up with TRBD1. The germline gives CDR1 SGDLS, CDR2 YYNGEE. The CDR3 runs to 14 residues. J gave up 5 bases and V 2 bases, and 6 bases lay outside the gene matches. The CDR3 loop reads CASSVQGDRYGYTF. CDR3 DNA: TGTGCCAGCAGCGTCCAGGGGGATCGGTATGGCTACACCTTC.

The J gene is TRBJ2-2, the V gene TRBV5-5; tentatively, D is TRBD2 (5 bases). Trimming stripped 4 bases from V and 5 bases from J, with 9 bases between. The CDR3 totals 13 residues. The germline CDR1 and CDR2 sequences are SGHKS and YYEKEE (reference sequence). The CDR3 DNA reads as TGTGCCAGCAGCGCGGAGGTGACCGGGGAGCTGTTTTTT. Its protein is CASSAEVTGELFF.

The J gene is TRBJ1-6, the V gene TRBV7-9; tentatively, D is TRBD1 (6 bases). Per germline, CDR1 SEHNR and CDR2 FQNEAQ (reference sequence). This CDR3 is 15 amino acids long. The germline V and J ends were trimmed by 5 bases and 7 bases, with 15 bases remaining between them. CDR3 DNA: TGTGCCAGCAGCGCACAGGGATCACAAAATTCACCCCTCCACTTT. This codes for CASSAQGSQNSPLHF.

This clone has more than one count but fewer than ten. This chain uses TRBV7-8 with TRBJ2-3, with 11 positions matching TRBD2. Trimming removed 5 bases from V and 4 bases from J; junction bases left unmatched: 2. This CDR3 is 14 amino acids long. Germline V gene lookup returns CDR1 SGHVS and CDR2 FQNEAQ. The CDR3 region is CASSILAGADTQYF. CDR3 bases: TGTGCCAGCAGCATACTAGCGGGAGCAGATACGCAGTATTTT.

The rearrangement joins TRBV6-1 to TRBJ2-7; D remains unclear. CDR1 is MNHNS and CDR2 is SASEGT in the germline V gene. Trimming cost V 1 base and J 2 bases, with 9 bases left between them. This CDR3 contains 14 residues. CDR3 loop: CASSEGGATYEQYV. The CDR3 bases are TGTGCCAGCAGTGAAGGAGGAGCGACCTACGAGCAGTACGTC.

V gene TRBV6-2 or TRBV6-3 combines with J gene TRBJ1-4, with 12 positions matching TRBD1. Germline CDR1 MNHEY, CDR2 SVGEGT. J was trimmed by 0 bases and V by 7 bases; bases with no gene match: 6. The CDR3 is 17 residues long. CDR3 loop: CASTPGTGGATNEKLFF. CDR3 sequence (DNA): TGTGCCAGCACCCCCGGGACAGGGGGCGCAACTAATGAAAAACTGTTTTTT.

The sample holds one count of this clone. The chain carries TRBV27 and TRBJ2-7; D is possibly TRBD2 (6 bases). V was trimmed by 3 bases and J by 4 bases, leaving 10 bases between them. CDR3 length: 13 residues. CDR1 is MNHEY and CDR2 is SMNVEV in the germline V gene (reference sequence). Here the CDR3 DNA reads TGTGCCAGCAGTTTTGGAGGGCGGTACGAGCAGTACTTC. It is translated as CASSFGGRYEQYF.

The CDR3 DNA is TGTGCCAGCAGCTTGGCGGGGGGGCCCAGCACCGGGGAGCTGTTTTTT. Translated: CASSLAGGPSTGELFF. The chain has TRBV5-4 and TRBJ2-2; 8 nucleotides align to TRBD2. The trim removed 0 bases at V and 4 bases at J, leaving 5 bases unmatched. The CDR3 extends over 16 amino acids. Germline lookup yields CDR1 SGHNT and CDR2 YYREEE (reference sequence).

The V gene is TRBV7-2, the J gene TRBJ1-2; perhaps TRBD1 as D (5 bases). Trimming pared 1 base from V and 2 bases from J, leaving 23 bases between. This CDR3 is 19 amino acids long. Germline assignment: CDR1 SGHTA and CDR2 FQGNSA. The CDR3 bases are TGTGCCAGCAGCTTAGTCCCGGGCGGGACCGGGATCGGAAACTATGGCTACACCTTC. This codes for CASSLVPGGTGIGNYGYTF.

The chain uses TRBV4-3 and TRBJ2-3; tentatively, D is TRBD2 (7 bases). Germline CDR1 and CDR2: LGHNA and YSLEER. Between the trimmed V and J ends, which lost 1 base and 0 bases, there was a span of 14 bases. CDR3 length equals 17 residues. The DNA for the CDR3 is TGCGCCAGCAGCCAAGTCGGGGGGCCTACTAGCACAGATACGCAGTATTTT. Protein sequence: CASSQVGGPTSTDTQYF.

The chain has TRBV19 and TRBJ1-1; 8 bases map to TRBD1. CDR1 LNHDA and CDR2 SQIVND come from the germline V gene (reference sequence). The CDR3 is 15 residues long. After removal of 5 bases from V and 11 bases from J, the junction contained 16 bases not matched to a gene. Written as DNA, the CDR3 is TGTGCCAGTAGTCCATTAGGGGAAGGGACAGGAGTGGCTTTCTTT. Amino acid sequence: CASSPLGEGTGVAFF.

The V call is TRBV21-1, the J call TRBJ2-7; the D call TRBD2 from the table was never checked on the DNA. TRBV21-1 is flagged as a pseudogene. The CDR3 is 14 residues long. The CDR3 protein is CASSKLASGNEQYV. The CDR3 DNA sequence: TGTGCCAGCAGCAAATTGGCTAGCGGGAATGAGCAGTACGTC.

The chain recombines TRBV5-1 with TRBJ1-2; the match to TRBD1 covers 7 bases. The CDR3 contains 13 residues. Per germline, CDR1 SGHRS and CDR2 YFSETQ. V gave up 2 bases and J gave up 7 bases; unmatched junction bases: 5. CDR3 loop: CASSFDRVGGYTF. Written as DNA, the CDR3 is TGCGCCAGCAGCTTCGACAGGGTGGGTGGCTACACCTTC.

This clone was picked up one time. The V call is TRBV3-1 (or the pseudogene TRBV3-2), the J call TRBJ2-3; 9 nucleotides agree with TRBD2. The CDR3 covers 15 residues. The germline CDR1 and CDR2 sequences are LGHDT and YNNKEL (reference sequence). V lost 5 bases, J lost 2 bases, and 5 bases stayed unmatched. CDR3 sequence: CASSNSGGTTDTQYF. CDR3 sequence (DNA): TGTGCCAGCAGCAACAGCGGGGGGACCACAGATACGCAGTATTTT.

The table lists this clone with a few counts. The chain has TRBV6-1 and TRBJ1-5, with D perhaps TRBD1 (6 bases). This CDR3 has 14 amino acids. Germline loops: CDR1 MNHNS, CDR2 SASEGT. V was clipped by 1 base and J by 6 bases, with 10 bases between them. DNA for the CDR3: TGTGCCAGCAGTGAAGGGGCAGGGGCTCAGCCCCAGCATTTT. The encoded protein is CASSEGAGAQPQHF.

The chain has TRBV5-6 and TRBJ1-5; D gene uncertain. The CDR3 is 14 residues long. With 0 bases removed from V and 0 bases from J, the gap between germline ends came to 4 bases. The germline CDR1 and CDR2 sequences are SGHDT and YYEEEE. This CDR3 is CASSLGSSNQPQHF. The CDR3 DNA reads TGTGCCAGCAGCTTGGGCAGTAGCAATCAGCCCCAGCATTTT.